The present T cell receptor beta chain was sequenced within a study of shared clonotypes between healthy human individuals. Naive CD8 cells were CD45RO-negative, positively selected for CCR7, excluding terminally differentiated effector memory CD45RA+ cells. The healthy adult donors were HIV-negative and reported no recent acute infections or vaccinations. The CDR3 covers 15 residues. From germline, CDR1 is SQVTM and CDR2 ANQGSEA. Unmatched junction bases numbered 15, after V lost 7 bases and J lost 4 bases. Sequencing was performed with immunoSEQ multiplex PCR; in TCRdb, only in-frame clones are kept and a portion is missing. In the table there are under 600,000 clones, more than 95% of which are singletons.

The sequence came from a man aged 30-40 years in good health. The chain links TRBV29-1 to TRBJ2-5; the match to TRBD1 covers 7 bases. Source material: naive CD8+ T cells sorted from blood. The CDR3 DNA reads TGCAGCGGCTCCCCGGCCGGGACAGAATTAGAGACCCAGTACTTC. Translated: CSGSPAGTELETQYF.